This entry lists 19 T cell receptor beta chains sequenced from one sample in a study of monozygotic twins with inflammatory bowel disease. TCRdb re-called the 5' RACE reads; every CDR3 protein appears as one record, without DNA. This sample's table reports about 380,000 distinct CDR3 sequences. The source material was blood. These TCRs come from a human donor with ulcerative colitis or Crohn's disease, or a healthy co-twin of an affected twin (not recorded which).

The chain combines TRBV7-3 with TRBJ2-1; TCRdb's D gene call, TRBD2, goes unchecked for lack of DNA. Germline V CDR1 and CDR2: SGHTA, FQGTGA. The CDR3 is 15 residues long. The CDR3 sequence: CASSLSGVNYNEQFF.

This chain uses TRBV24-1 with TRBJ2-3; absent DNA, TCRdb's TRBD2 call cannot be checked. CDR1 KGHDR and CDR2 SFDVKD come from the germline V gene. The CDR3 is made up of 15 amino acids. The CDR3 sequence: CATSDSGRDTDTQYF.

The CDR3 sequence is CASSPGGNSYNEQFF. The chain is built from TRBV18 and TRBJ2-1; TCRdb designates TRBD1, a call that cannot be tested without DNA. Germline V CDR1 and CDR2: KGHSH, LQKENI. This CDR3 is 15 amino acids long. Drawing the rest from reference TRBV18 and TRBJ2-1, the complete variable domain is NAGVMQNPRHLVRRRGQEARLRCSPMKGHSHVYWYRQLPEEGLKFMVYLQKENIIDESGMPKERFSAEFPKEGPSILRIQQVVRGDSAAYFCASSPGGNSYNEQFFGPGTRLTVL.

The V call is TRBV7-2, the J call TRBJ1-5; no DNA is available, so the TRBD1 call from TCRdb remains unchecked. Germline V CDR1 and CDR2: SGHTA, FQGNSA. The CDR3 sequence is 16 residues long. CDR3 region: CASSSWGQGGNQPQHF.

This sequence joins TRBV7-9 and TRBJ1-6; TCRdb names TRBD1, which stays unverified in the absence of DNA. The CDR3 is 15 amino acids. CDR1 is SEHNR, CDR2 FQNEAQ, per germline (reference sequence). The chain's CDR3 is CASSSRTGDNSPLHF.

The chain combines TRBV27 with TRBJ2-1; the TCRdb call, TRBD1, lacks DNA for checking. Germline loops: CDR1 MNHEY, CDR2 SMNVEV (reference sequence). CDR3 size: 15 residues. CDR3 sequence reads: CASSSRDRTYNEQFF.

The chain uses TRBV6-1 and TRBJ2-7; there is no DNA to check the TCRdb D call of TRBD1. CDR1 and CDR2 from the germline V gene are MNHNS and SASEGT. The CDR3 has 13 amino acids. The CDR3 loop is CASNRGSSYEQYF.

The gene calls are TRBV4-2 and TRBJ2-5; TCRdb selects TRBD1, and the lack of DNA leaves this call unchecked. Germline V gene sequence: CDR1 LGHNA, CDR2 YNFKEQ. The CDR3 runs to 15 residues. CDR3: CASSQGDRGQETQYF.

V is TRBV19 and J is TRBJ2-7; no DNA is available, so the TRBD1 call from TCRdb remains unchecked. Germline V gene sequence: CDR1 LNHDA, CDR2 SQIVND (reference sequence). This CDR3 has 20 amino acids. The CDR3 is CASSIDLGQGTGGPRYEQYF.

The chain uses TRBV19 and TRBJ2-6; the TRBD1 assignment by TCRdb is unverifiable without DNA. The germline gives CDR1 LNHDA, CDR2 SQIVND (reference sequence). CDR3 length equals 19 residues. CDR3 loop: CASRGHRRLSSSGANVLTF.

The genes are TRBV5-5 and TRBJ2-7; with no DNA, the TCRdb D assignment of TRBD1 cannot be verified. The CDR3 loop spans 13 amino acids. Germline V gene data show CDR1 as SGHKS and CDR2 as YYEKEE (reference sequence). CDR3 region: CASSLQGIYEQYF.

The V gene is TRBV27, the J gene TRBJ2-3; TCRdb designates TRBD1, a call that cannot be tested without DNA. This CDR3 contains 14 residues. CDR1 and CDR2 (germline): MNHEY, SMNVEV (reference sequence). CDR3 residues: CASGGARGTDTQYF.

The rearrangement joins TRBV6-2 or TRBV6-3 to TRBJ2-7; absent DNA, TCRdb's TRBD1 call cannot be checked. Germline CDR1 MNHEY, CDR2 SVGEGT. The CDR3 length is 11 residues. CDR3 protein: CASSHRDEQYF.

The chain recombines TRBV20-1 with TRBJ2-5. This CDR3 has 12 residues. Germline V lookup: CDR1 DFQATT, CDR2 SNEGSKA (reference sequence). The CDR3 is CSASRVQETQYF.

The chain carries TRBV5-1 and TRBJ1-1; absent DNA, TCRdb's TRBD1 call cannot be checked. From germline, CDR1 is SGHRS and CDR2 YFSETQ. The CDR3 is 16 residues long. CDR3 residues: CASSLPSTGGRTEAFF.

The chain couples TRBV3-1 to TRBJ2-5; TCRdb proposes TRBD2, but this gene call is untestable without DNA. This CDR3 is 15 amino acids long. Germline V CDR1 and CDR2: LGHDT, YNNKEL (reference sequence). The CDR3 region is CASCRDSRGQETQYF.

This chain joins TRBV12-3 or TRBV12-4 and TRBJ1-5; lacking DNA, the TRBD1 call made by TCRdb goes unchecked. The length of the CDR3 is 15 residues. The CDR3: CASSGGQGRNQPQHF.

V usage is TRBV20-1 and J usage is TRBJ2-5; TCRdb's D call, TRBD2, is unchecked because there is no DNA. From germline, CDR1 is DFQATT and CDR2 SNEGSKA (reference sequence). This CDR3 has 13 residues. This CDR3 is CSARSGGAETQYF.

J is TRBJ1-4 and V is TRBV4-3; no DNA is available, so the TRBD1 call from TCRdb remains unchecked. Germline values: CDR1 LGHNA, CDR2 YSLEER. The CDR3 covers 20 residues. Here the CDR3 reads CASSLTYQGHEGQPNEKLFF.